The 29 T cell receptor beta chains given below trace back to one sample, sequenced in a study of blood T cell repertoires in COVID-19. The repertoire was sequenced with immunoSEQ multiplex PCR; TCRdb's copy has only in-frame clones and lacks some. Here the sample spans about 140,000 clones, more than 65% being singletons. Sequencing used peripheral blood. These receptor sequences come from a human donor in a cohort sampled during active COVID-19.

CDR3 region: CASSQGDRATTGELFF. For the CDR3, the DNA is TGTGCCAGCAGCCAAGGGGACAGGGCCACCACCGGGGAGCTGTTTTTT. The chain recombines TRBV3-1 (or the pseudogene TRBV3-2) with TRBJ2-2; 9 bases map to TRBD1. The V gene's germline CDR1 is LGHDT and CDR2 YNNKEL (reference sequence). J was trimmed by 4 bases and V by 1 base; bases with no gene match: 4. There are 16 residues in the CDR3.

This clone was observed a single time. This chain joins TRBV9 and TRBJ2-7; 14 positions match TRBD2. The CDR3 is 15 amino acids. Germline CDR1 SGDLS, CDR2 YYNGEE. V lost 2 bases, J lost 4 bases, and 2 bases stayed unmatched. CDR3 region: CASSVTSGGAYEQYF. For the CDR3, the DNA is TGTGCCAGCAGCGTGACTAGCGGGGGGGCTTACGAGCAGTACTTC.

This chain joins TRBV3-1 (or the pseudogene TRBV3-2) and TRBJ2-6; no definite D call. The CDR3 extends over 16 amino acids. The V end was cut by 2 bases, the J end by 0 bases, with 8 bases between. Per germline, CDR1 LGHDT and CDR2 YNNKEL (reference sequence). This CDR3 is CASSQRVGSGANVLTF. The CDR3, as DNA: TGTGCCAGCAGCCAACGAGTCGGCTCTGGGGCCAACGTCCTGACTTTC.

The rearrangement uses TRBV5-5 and TRBJ2-2, with 7 bases matching TRBD1. J was trimmed by 4 bases and V by 4 bases; bases with no gene match: 13. The CDR3 is 17 residues long. In germline, CDR1 is SGHKS, CDR2 YYEKEE (reference sequence). As DNA, the CDR3 is TGTGCCAGCAGCCCCTACCCGGGACAGTCGATCACCGGGGAGCTGTTTTTT. Translated: CASSPYPGQSITGELFF.

This clone appeared once. V gene TRBV5-1 combines with J gene TRBJ2-3; no firm D call. There are 14 residues in the CDR3. In germline, CDR1 is SGHRS, CDR2 YFSETQ. V was pared by 5 bases and J by 2 bases, with 12 bases between. In DNA form, the CDR3 reads TGCGCCAGCAGACTGACACAAGTCACAGATACGCAGTATTTT. This translates into CASRLTQVTDTQYF.

The chain has TRBV7-9 and TRBJ2-4; 11 positions agree with TRBD2. With 1 base clipped from V and 0 bases from J, the junction kept 8 bases outside the gene matches. This CDR3 has 19 residues. Germline V gene sequence: CDR1 SEHNR, CDR2 FQNEAQ (reference sequence). The CDR3 region is CASSLGLAGPKGAKNIQYF. The CDR3 region has the DNA TGTGCCAGCAGCTTAGGACTAGCGGGGCCAAAGGGAGCCAAAAACATTCAGTACTTC.

This clone was found once. The chain has TRBV11-2 and TRBJ2-3; 8 bases match TRBD1. The CDR3 spans 14 residues. The J segment lost 3 bases and the V segment lost 5 bases, leaving 4 bases of the junction unmatched. Germline CDR1 is SGHAT and CDR2 is FQNNGV. This CDR3 reads CASSLRQGTDTQYF. CDR3 DNA: TGTGCCAGCAGCCTTAGACAGGGGACAGATACGCAGTATTTT. Combining the CDR3 with reference TRBV11-2 and TRBJ2-3 gives the whole variable domain EAGVAQSPRYKIIEKRQSVAFWCNPISGHATLYWYQQILGQGPKLLIQFQNNGVVDDSQLPKDRFSAERLKGVDSTLKIQPAKLEDSAVYLCASSLRQGTDTQYFGPGTRLTVL.

The rearrangement joins TRBV18 to TRBJ2-7; maybe TRBD2 (6 bases). Trimming pared 0 bases from V and 6 bases from J, leaving 12 bases between. CDR3 length equals 14 residues. In germline, CDR1 is KGHSH, CDR2 LQKENI. The CDR3 DNA sequence: TGTGCCAGCTCACCACCGGGTGGAGGGCGCGAGCAGTACTTC. It specifies CASSPPGGGREQYF.

In nucleotides, the CDR3 is TGCGCCAGCAGCGGAGTCACCGGGACAGCAGGGAGGAATGAGCAGTTCTTC. This translates into CASSGVTGTAGRNEQFF. V and J are TRBV5-1 and TRBJ2-1; TRBD1 is a possible D gene (7 bases). This CDR3 spans 17 amino acids. V lost 4 bases and J lost 7, with 24 bases in between. The germline gives CDR1 SGHRS, CDR2 YFSETQ.

The chain is built from TRBV6-6 and TRBJ1-1; tentatively, D is TRBD1 (5 bases). Trimming took 6 bases from V and 5 from J, leaving 16 bases between them. This CDR3 spans 14 amino acids. Per the germline V gene, CDR1 is MNHNY and CDR2 is SVGAGI (reference sequence). CDR3 protein: CASRIDSSGTEAFF. CDR3 nucleotides: TGTGCCAGCAGAATTGACAGTAGCGGGACTGAAGCTTTCTTT.

This chain joins TRBV6-1 and TRBJ2-5, with 9 bases aligning to TRBD2. From germline, CDR1 is MNHNS and CDR2 SASEGT. Germline trimming cut 1 base from V and 4 bases from J; bases unmatched to any gene: 10. The CDR3 has 17 amino acids. CDR3 loop: CASSEVRAGGSGETQYF. The CDR3 DNA follows: TGTGCCAGCAGTGAAGTTAGAGCGGGGGGAAGTGGAGAGACCCAGTACTTC.

J is TRBJ1-1 and V is TRBV20-1, with D uncertain. In germline, CDR1 is DFQATT, CDR2 SNEGSKA (reference sequence). The CDR3 has 13 residues. V shed 3 bases and J shed 1 base, with 9 bases lying between them. Written as DNA, the CDR3 is TGCAGTGCTAGTTATCACGGGAACACTGAAGCTTTCTTT. Translating gives CSASYHGNTEAFF.

In its sample, this clone was seen once. The chain recombines TRBV18 with TRBJ1-2; D unclear. Trimming shortened V by 5 bases and J by 8 bases, and 18 bases separated the two germline ends. CDR3 length equals 14 residues. Germline values: CDR1 KGHSH, CDR2 LQKENI. The DNA for the CDR3 is TGTGCCAGCTCATCAACTATGGAAATGGCAGGCTACACCTTC. Its translation: CASSSTMEMAGYTF.

The chain carries TRBV12-5 and TRBJ2-5; TRBD1 is a possible D gene (6 bases). V was shortened by 5 bases and J by 5 bases, with 18 bases between the two germline ends. Germline V CDR1 and CDR2: LGHNT, FRNRAP. The CDR3 is 15 residues long. The CDR3 reads CASGPVGTSFETQYF. Written as DNA, the CDR3 is TGTGCTAGTGGTCCAGTCGGGACATCCTTCGAGACCCAGTACTTC.

This chain links TRBV5-1 with TRBJ2-5; 7 nucleotides agree with TRBD1. Germline values: CDR1 SGHRS, CDR2 YFSETQ. CDR3 size: 14 residues. V trimming: 1 base; J trimming: 2 bases; junction bases outside the gene matches: 2. The CDR3 here is CASSLMGQQETQYF. The CDR3 coding sequence is TGCGCCAGCAGCTTGATGGGACAGCAAGAGACCCAGTACTTC.

V is TRBV18 and J is TRBJ1-1; D possibly corresponds to TRBD1 (5 bases). Germline CDR1 is KGHSH and CDR2 is LQKENI. CDR3 length: 17 residues. V was shortened by 1 base and J by 1 base, with 16 bases between the two germline ends. The CDR3 is CASSPQSSRQGNTEAFF. The CDR3 DNA reads TGTGCCAGCTCACCACAGTCGAGTCGTCAGGGGAACACTGAAGCTTTCTTT.

This clone was seen only once. This chain uses TRBV28 with TRBJ1-2, with TRBD1 as a possible D gene (6 bases). V was cut by 2 bases and J by 0 bases, with 7 bases left in between. This CDR3 spans 14 amino acids. Germline CDR1 MDHEN, CDR2 SYDVKM. CDR3 sequence: CASSLTGPNYGYTF. The CDR3 bases are TGTGCCAGCAGTTTAACAGGGCCTAACTATGGCTACACCTTC.

The CDR3 sequence is CASSQAQDNSPLHF. As DNA, the CDR3 is TGCGCCAGCAGCCAGGCACAGGATAATTCACCCCTCCACTTT. V gene TRBV4-1 combines with J gene TRBJ1-6; TRBD1 might be the D (5 bases). Trimming removed 3 bases from V and 5 bases from J, with 8 bases in between. Germline CDR1 reads MGHRA; CDR2 reads YSYEKL. CDR3 length: 14 amino acids.

V usage is TRBV6-1 and J usage is TRBJ1-5; D possibly corresponds to TRBD1 (6 bases). Germline CDR1 and CDR2: MNHNS and SASEGT. This CDR3 is built from 15 residues. V shed 8 bases and J shed 0 bases, with 14 bases lying between them. CDR3 sequence (DNA): TGTGCCAGCGATGACAGGTCCTTTAGCAATCAGCCCCAGCATTTT. Protein: CASDDRSFSNQPQHF.

This chain uses TRBV2 with TRBJ2-5; D unresolved. Looked up from germline, CDR1 is SNHLY and CDR2 is FYNNEI. The V and J ends lost 6 bases and 5 bases respectively, with 7 bases between them. The CDR3 spans 11 residues. In DNA form, the CDR3 reads TGTGCCAGCAGAAACTATGAGACCCAGTACTTC. It encodes CASRNYETQYF.

This sequence joins TRBV9 and TRBJ1-2, with D hard to call. V lost 0 bases and J 4 bases, leaving 22 bases between the germline ends. The germline gives CDR1 SGDLS, CDR2 YYNGEE. This CDR3 is built from 18 residues. Here the CDR3 reads CASSVGDTPAFQSYGYTF. CDR3 in DNA: TGTGCCAGCAGCGTAGGTGATACACCCGCCTTTCAGTCCTATGGCTACACCTTC.

V and J are TRBV24-1 and TRBJ1-2; 8 nucleotides line up with TRBD1. The V segment lost 9 bases and the J segment 7 bases; nucleotides outside the gene matches: 6. This CDR3 has 12 residues. Germline V CDR1 and CDR2: KGHDR, SFDVKD. The DNA for the CDR3 is TGTGCCACCTTCGGACAGGGCGTTGGCTACACCTTC. It specifies CATFGQGVGYTF.

The chain employs TRBV19 and TRBJ1-4; 10 nucleotides agree with TRBD1. The trim removed 6 bases at V and 8 bases at J, leaving 6 bases unmatched. Germline values: CDR1 LNHDA, CDR2 SQIVND (reference sequence). The CDR3 consists of 14 residues. CDR3 DNA: TGTGCCAGTAGGAGGACAGGGGGGGACGAAAAACTGTTTTTT. Its protein is CASRRTGGDEKLFF.

V usage is TRBV6-2 or TRBV6-3 and J usage is TRBJ1-5, with no clear D. V dropped 1 base and J dropped 6 bases, with 4 bases sitting between them. The V gene's germline CDR1 is MNHEY and CDR2 SVGEGT. This CDR3 has 12 amino acids. The CDR3 sequence: CASSYYGQPQHF. DNA of the CDR3: TGTGCCAGCAGTTACTACGGTCAGCCCCAGCATTTT.

The rearrangement links TRBV29-1 to TRBJ2-7; TRBD2 is a possible D gene (7 bases). This CDR3 is 14 amino acids long. V lost 1 base to trimming and J lost 3 bases, with 13 bases between them. The germline gives CDR1 SQVTM, CDR2 ANQGSEA. For the CDR3, the DNA is TGCAGCGTTGAAGCCGGGGGGCGCGGCTACGAGCAGTACTTC. Encoded protein: CSVEAGGRGYEQYF.

The chain is built from TRBV5-4 and TRBJ2-5, with a tentative D call TRBD1 (7 bases). Trimming removed 6 bases from V and 2 bases from J, with 17 bases in between. The CDR3 contains 15 residues. Germline-derived CDR1 and CDR2 are SGHNT and YYREEE (reference sequence). The CDR3 spells CASTLTRDRQETQYF. The CDR3 coding sequence is TGTGCCAGCACTTTAACGCGGGACAGACAAGAGACCCAGTACTTC.

Only a few counts were recorded for this clone. This chain connects TRBV24-1 to TRBJ2-2; 7 bases line up with TRBD1. CDR3 length: 16 residues. J lost 0 bases, V lost 4 bases, and 4 bases had no gene match. The germline gives CDR1 KGHDR, CDR2 SFDVKD. As DNA, the CDR3 is TGTGCCACCAGTGAATCTGGGACAGCGAACACCGGGGAGCTGTTTTTT. Translated, it gives CATSESGTANTGELFF.

The rearrangement links TRBV5-1 to TRBJ2-5, with D maybe TRBD2 (6 bases). Germline assignment: CDR1 SGHRS and CDR2 YFSETQ. CDR3 length: 13 amino acids. Trimming removed 4 bases from V and 4 bases from J, with 11 bases in between. CDR3 amino acids: CASSLGTPETQYF. Written as DNA, the CDR3 is TGCGCCAGCAGCCTCGGGACTCCAGAGACCCAGTACTTC.

J is TRBJ1-2 and V is TRBV5-1; 9 bases line up with TRBD1. V lost 0 bases to trimming and J lost 8 bases; unmatched junction nucleotides: 8. Germline-derived CDR1 and CDR2 are SGHRS and YFSETQ. The CDR3 is made up of 15 amino acids. The CDR3 is CASSLGVDRGRGYTF. The CDR3 DNA reads TGCGCCAGCAGCTTGGGGGTGGACAGGGGCAGAGGCTACACCTTC.